This T cell receptor beta chain was identified in a study of blood T cell repertoires in COVID-19. Study overall: Both acute and convalescent COVID-19 samples were obtained from the United States, Italy and Spain. T cells, B-cell-depleted T cells, or PBMCs provided the cDNA or gDNA that served as material.

Original analysis: Reference gene primer amplification gave estimated nucleated cell counts. Repertoires were generated with immunoSEQ multiplex PCR, while TCRdb's copy carries only in-frame clones and drops some. V and J calls and clone size are as listed in that table; D and trimming were resolved from the DNA. The repertoire holds approximately 280,000 clones, with 85% as singletons. There are 16 residues in the CDR3. CDR1 and CDR2 (germline): LGHNA, YSLEER. V lost 0 bases to trimming and J lost 8 bases, with 16 bases between them. The chain joins TRBV4-3 to TRBJ1-4; no clear D gene. Sequenced input: peripheral blood. The clonotype originates from a man in his fifties with active or convalescent COVID-19. As DNA, the CDR3 is TGCGCCAGCAGCCAAGAATTGGGCTACAATACCGAAAAACTGTTTTTT. Translation gives CASSQELGYNTEKLFF.